This T cell receptor beta chain was recorded in a study of blood T cells in healthy people across ages. The CDR3 consists of 15 residues. Germline V lookup: CDR1 SGHRS, CDR2 YFSETQ. This clonotype was recorded a few times. The junction shows a germline mismatch at one end, possibly a read error. Each donor gave ten milliliters of peripheral blood. Total RNA extracted from each sample amounted to at least 6 micrograms. The second PCR ran about 6 to 12 cycles with a sample-barcoded 5' primer and J-beta primers. TCRdb passed the 5' RACE reads through MiXCR, listing each CDR3 protein once. The sample shows 710,000 or so distinct CDR3 sequences, about 32% of them seen only once.

The sample was blood. The rearrangement joins TRBV5-1 to TRBJ2-1; 9 bases match TRBD2. This clonotype was sampled from a woman at least 80 years old in good health. Here the CDR3 reads CASSLVRGGRNGQFF. The DNA of the CDR3 is TGCGCCAGCAGCTTGGTGCGGGGGGGCAGGAATGGGCAGTTCTTC. Combining the CDR3 with reference TRBV5-1 and TRBJ2-1 gives the whole variable domain KAGVTQTPRYLIKTRGQQVTLSCSPISGHRSVSWYQQTPGQGLQFLFEYFSETQRNKGNFPGRFSGRQFSNSRSEMNVSTLELGDSALYLCASSLVRGGRNGQFFGPGTRLTVL.